This entry features one T cell receptor beta chain sequence. The data originate from a study of blood T cell repertoires in COVID-19. Background on the study: The United States, Italy and Spain were the sources of the acute and convalescent COVID-19 samples. In each case, the material was cDNA or gDNA derived from T cells, B-cell-depleted T cells, or PBMCs.

Germline loops: CDR1 MGHDK, CDR2 SYGVNS. The CDR3 extends over 16 amino acids. After removal of 2 bases from V and 8 bases from J, the junction contained 9 bases not matched to a gene. As originally analysed: Quantification of nucleated cells was approximated via reference gene primer amplification. Produced via immunoSEQ multiplex PCR; TCRdb's table is partial and in-frame only. V and J calls plus clone size are reproduced from that table; the DNA served to infer D and trimming. The table has a few hundred thousand clones, approximately 85% seen once; the top ten hold about 9.8%. The clonotype originates from a man aged 18 to 30 with active or convalescent COVID-19. The gene calls are TRBV25-1 and TRBJ1-4; the match to TRBD1 covers 9 bases. Sequenced: peripheral blood. The CDR3 DNA sequence: TGTGCCAGCAGTGAAAAACCGGGACAGGGAGGCGAAAAACTGTTTTTT. It specifies CASSEKPGQGGEKLFF.